The 2 T cell receptor beta chains listed next were all sequenced from one sample in a study of CD8 T cells in ankylosing spondylitis. Overall study findings and caveats: Blood of patients with ankylosing spondylitis appeared to be characterized by a TCR beta motif of eight highly homologous variants.

Their antigens are not known. TCRdb used MiXCR to reprocess the 5' RACE reads, holding one entry per CDR3 protein. The table lists 200,000 to 250,000 distinct CDR3 sequences, 7.3% of them singletons. The sequenced sample consisted of blood, either unsorted or a sorted T cell fraction (not recorded which). Every receptor here comes from a male donor with ankylosing spondylitis.

At least ten counts were recorded for this clonotype. The V and J genes are TRBV12-3 or TRBV12-4 and TRBJ1-2; D is perhaps TRBD1 (5 bases). The CDR3 spans 14 residues. Trimming removed 9 bases at V and 4 bases at J, with 18 bases between. CDR3 in amino acids: CASDGGLESYGYTF. In DNA form, the CDR3 reads TGTGCCAGTGATGGGGGGTTGGAAAGCTATGGCTACACCTTC.

V and J are TRBV15 and TRBJ1-5; 8 bases map to TRBD1. The CDR3 consists of 15 residues. Trimming at V came to 5 bases and at J to 7 bases, leaving 10 bases not matched to a gene. In germline, CDR1 is LNHNV, CDR2 YYDKDF (reference sequence). The CDR3 coding sequence is TGTGCCACCAGCGGCGGACAGGGACCGTGGCAGCCCCAGCATTTT. This gives the protein CATSGGQGPWQPQHF.